Here is one T cell receptor beta chain with its context. There are a few counts of this clonotype. Its recognized antigen is unknown. Per-nucleotide qualities are absent, and no much larger clonotype sits a single base away. The data originate from a study of neurological immune-mediated disorders (dated by TCRdb to the late 2010s). In terms of the full investigation: Peripheral blood TCR-beta repertoires from patients with HTLV-I-associated myelopathy (HAM/TSP), patients with multiple sclerosis, and healthy controls were compared in the study using UMI-based sequencing. The roughly 99 TCR-beta libraries covered PBMC samples along with longitudinal samples, technical triplicates, and paired sorted CD4+ and CD8+ T-cell subsets. Of the 68 subjects in the cohort, about 14 were HAM/TSP patients, about 35 were multiple sclerosis patients, and about 20 were healthy controls.

cDNA was synthesized by template-switch 5'RACE using a primer with a 10-nucleotide random unique molecular identifier that tagged each TCR transcript. Every sequencing run covered 15-18 subjects and yielded more than 180 million TCR-beta sequences. The RNeasy kit was used for extraction of total RNA. The KAPA Real-time Library Amplification kit was used to amplify TCR-beta VDJ regions with primers targeting the TCR constant region and the 5'RACE anchor. Sample indexes and Illumina adaptors were added in a first PCR, after which library yield was increased in a second PCR. After Ampure bead purification, the TCR product of roughly 650 bp was size-selected on a 2% E-gel SizeSelection system. Before pooling, libraries had their quality checked on a Bioanalyzer, their concentration measured with Qubit, and their quantity determined with the Kapa Library Quantification kit. Paired-end 2 x 150 bp sequencing of the libraries was performed on an Illumina HiSeq 2500. To increase sequence diversity, roughly 24-32% phiX was spiked into each library pool. Processing in the source paper ran as follows. The UMI-based MiGEC pipeline processed quality-filtered reads and removed over 80% of raw TCR sequences during error correction. IMGT germline references were used for aligning VDJ genes, and each clonotype was defined as a unique CDR3 amino acid sequence together with its V-J genes. Clonal expansion, Shannon diversity, and CDR3 relatedness (CalcPairwiseDistances, ClusterSamples) were evaluated with VDJtools, and phylogenetic trees were built with CLCbio workbench. Clones with at least 8 unique UMIs were defined as expanded, with this threshold being based on coefficient-of-variation modelling across technical triplicates. The public reads were reprocessed in TCRdb via fastp at Q25 and MiXCR, keeping in-frame beta chains. For every CDR3 protein sequence, its rows merge into one entry that carries the most common genes and DNA. TCRdb, rather than the study authors, made the V and J calls. For this sample the table gives tens of thousands of distinct CDR3 sequences, of which more than 20% were detected only once. In total, the top ten clones hold 20% to 25% of the sample.

Study-wide conclusions, independent of this receptor: TCR clonal expansion was highest in HAM/TSP patients and lowest in MS patients, with MS patients falling below even healthy controls. No identical CDR3 amino acid sequences were found to be shared among expanded clones across subjects, suggesting that TCR-beta repertoires were private in all groups.

Including cysteine and phenylalanine, the CDR3 has 14 amino acids. This entry keeps only the CDR3 DNA: 42 bases, framed from base 1. The germline V gene gives CDR1 as SNHLY and CDR2 as FYNNEI. Trimming takes 7 bases from V and 2 bases from J, and the germline ends sit 14 bases apart. Healthy controls were blood bank volunteers in Maryland, USA. Libraries from unsorted PBMCs were made from 2 million PBMCs kept in RNAlater at -80 degrees C until RNA extraction. Peripheral blood was subjected to Ficoll-Hypaque density gradient centrifugation to isolate PBMCs, which were then cryopreserved in liquid nitrogen.

This receptor chain uses TRBV2 and TRBJ2-5; a confident D gene designation cannot be given. Sequencing was carried out using PBMCs. This clonotype originated in a woman in her sixties or seventies in good health. In nucleotides, the sequence is TGTGCCAGCACCCAGACTGGAAAACAAGAGACCCAGTACTTC. It codes for CASTQTGKQETQYF.